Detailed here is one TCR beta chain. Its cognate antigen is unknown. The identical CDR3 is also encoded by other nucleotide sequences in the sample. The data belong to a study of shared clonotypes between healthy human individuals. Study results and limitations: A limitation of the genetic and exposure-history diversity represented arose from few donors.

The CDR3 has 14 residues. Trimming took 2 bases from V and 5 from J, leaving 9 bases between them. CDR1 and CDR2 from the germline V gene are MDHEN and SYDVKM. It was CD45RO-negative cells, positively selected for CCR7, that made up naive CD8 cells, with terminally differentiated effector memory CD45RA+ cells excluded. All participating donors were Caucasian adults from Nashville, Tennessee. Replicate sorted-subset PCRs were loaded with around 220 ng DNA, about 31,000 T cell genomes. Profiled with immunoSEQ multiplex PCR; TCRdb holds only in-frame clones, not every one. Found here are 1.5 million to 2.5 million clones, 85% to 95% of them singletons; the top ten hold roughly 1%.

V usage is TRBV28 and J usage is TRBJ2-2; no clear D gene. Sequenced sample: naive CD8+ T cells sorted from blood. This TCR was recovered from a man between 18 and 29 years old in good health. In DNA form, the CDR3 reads TGTGCCAGCAGTTTAGTAGGAGCGACCGGGGAGCTGTTTTTT. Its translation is CASSLVGATGELFF.